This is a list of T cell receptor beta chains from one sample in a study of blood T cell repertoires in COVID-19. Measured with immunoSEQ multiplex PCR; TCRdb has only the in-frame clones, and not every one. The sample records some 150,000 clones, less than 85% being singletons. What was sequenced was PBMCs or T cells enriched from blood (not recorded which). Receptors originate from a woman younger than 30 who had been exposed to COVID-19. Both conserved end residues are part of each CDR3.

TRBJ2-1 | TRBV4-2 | CASSQDSELAGYNEQFF
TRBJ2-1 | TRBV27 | CASSLLQGTVREQFF
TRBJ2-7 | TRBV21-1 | CASRQDIF
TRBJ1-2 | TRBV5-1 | CASSLGGFGYTF
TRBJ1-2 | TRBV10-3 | CAIKKQGDYGYTF
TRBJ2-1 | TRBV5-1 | CASSRAGSNPSYNEQFF
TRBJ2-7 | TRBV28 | CASRETGTDETYEQYF
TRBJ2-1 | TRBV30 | CAWSRGLTYNEQFF
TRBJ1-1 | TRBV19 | CASSIPGGVNTEAFF
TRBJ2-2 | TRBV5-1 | CASSTVGLAAGELFF
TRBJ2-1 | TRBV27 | CASSPPTGFAYNEQFF
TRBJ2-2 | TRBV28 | CASRSGLAVYTGELFF
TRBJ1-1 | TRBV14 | CASSQVVFRLSMNTEAFF
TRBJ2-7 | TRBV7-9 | CASSFTGTSANEQYF
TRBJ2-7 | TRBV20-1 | CSAGTREQYF
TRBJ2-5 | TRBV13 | CASSPRTSGSPQETQYF
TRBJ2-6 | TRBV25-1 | CASSDLREANVLTF
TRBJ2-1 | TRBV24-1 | CATSDLQGGSYNEQFF
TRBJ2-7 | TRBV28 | CASSSGQGSSYEQYF
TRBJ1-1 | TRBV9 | CASSVERADTEAFF
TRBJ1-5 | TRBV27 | CASSLGGGPQPQHF
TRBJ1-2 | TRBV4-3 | CASSQEITDYGYTF
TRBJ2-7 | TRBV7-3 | CASSLTGTGSGEQYF
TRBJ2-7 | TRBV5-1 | CASSLAWGLASEQYF
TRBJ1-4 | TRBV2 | CASRPGQGREKLFF
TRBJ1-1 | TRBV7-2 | CASSLGLGHSTEAFF
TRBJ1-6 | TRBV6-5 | CASSYTIGGMSPLHF
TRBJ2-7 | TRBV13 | CASSLGSSSEQYF
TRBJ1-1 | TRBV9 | CASSTGQPNTEAFF
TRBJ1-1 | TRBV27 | CASSTDRVNTEAFF
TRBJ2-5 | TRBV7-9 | CASSDLLAVQETQYF
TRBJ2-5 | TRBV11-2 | CASSPTDFREPETQYF
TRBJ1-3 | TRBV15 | CATSRDGRNSGNTIYF
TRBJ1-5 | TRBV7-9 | CASSRDDRPNQPQHF
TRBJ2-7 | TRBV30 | CAWARQGGYEQYF
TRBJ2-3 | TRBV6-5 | CASSYRAWGGDTQYF
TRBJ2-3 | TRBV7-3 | CASSPGTPDTQYF
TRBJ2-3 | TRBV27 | CASSRTSDADTQYF
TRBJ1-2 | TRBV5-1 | CASSFTRDSGYTF
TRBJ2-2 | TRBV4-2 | CASSHSLTGELFF
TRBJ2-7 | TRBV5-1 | CASSSATGGPDYEQYF
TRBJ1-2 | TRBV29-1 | CSVDPSGGLWGYTF
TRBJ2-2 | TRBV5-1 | CASSLLGENTGELFF
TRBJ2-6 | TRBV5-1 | CASSREGSGSGANVLTF
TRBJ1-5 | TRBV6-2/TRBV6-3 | CASSKGQGSPMGPQHF
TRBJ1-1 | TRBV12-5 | CASGLGYGTGQGNTEAFF
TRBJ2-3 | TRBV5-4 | CASSQRLGRFGDTQYF
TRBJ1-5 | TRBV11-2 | CASSLTTGGGQPQHF
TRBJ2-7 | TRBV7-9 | CASSLNRTSGSHEQYF
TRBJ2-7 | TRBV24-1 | CATSDPSGRAYEQYF